This record looks at one T cell receptor (beta chain) sequence and its context. Antigen: not known. This sample was taken from a study of T cell responses to AZD1222 COVID-19 vaccine. Whole-study findings and limits: Without day 14 samples, only post-peak T cell repertoires were studied. Donors were mostly white British, more females; clonal diversity possibly underestimated.

Generated by immunoSEQ multiplex PCR, the TCRdb table keeps only in-frame clones and is missing some. The sample comprises 180,000 or so clones, 90% to 95% of which are singletons, and approximately 1.3% rests with the top ten. Germline assignment: CDR1 SGHRS and CDR2 YFSETQ. The CDR3 consists of 14 residues. Trimming removed 5 bases from V and 1 base from J; junction bases left unmatched: 4. Doses given second, at about 4 or about 12 weeks, were pooled. This chain uses TRBV5-1 with TRBJ1-2; 8 nucleotides align to TRBD1. The origin of this receptor is an adult who received the AZD1222 COVID-19 vaccine. The sample here was peripheral blood, taken 28 days after the second AZD1222 dose. Written as DNA, the CDR3 is TGCGCCAGCAGAGCACAGGGGGGTAACTATGGCTACACCTTC. Protein: CASRAQGGNYGYTF.